Shown below are 17 T cell receptor beta chains from a single sample sequenced in a study of control samples from healthy donors and cancer patients. Here immunoSEQ multiplex PCR was the method, and the copy in TCRdb shows in-frame clones only, minus some. Of a few hundred thousand clones listed, 80% to 95% were seen once; the top ten hold 6% to 7%. Sequenced material: PBMCs. These receptors all stem from a man between 40 and 49 years old with head and neck cancer.

The rearrangement links TRBV6-5 to TRBJ1-1; D not resolved. There are 11 residues in the CDR3. In germline, CDR1 is MNHEY, CDR2 SVGAGI. Deletions cut 8 bases from V and 2 bases from J, with 6 bases between. CDR3 residues: CASVDNTEAFF. The CDR3 coding sequence is TGTGCCAGCGTCGATAACACTGAAGCTTTCTTT.

V is TRBV9 and J is TRBJ1-1; 7 positions agree with TRBD1. Losses at the gene ends were 4 bases for V and 10 bases for J; bases not matched to a gene: 10. The CDR3 extends over 13 amino acids. CDR1 and CDR2 from the germline V gene are SGDLS and YYNGEE. This CDR3 is CASSSGTELVAFF. The DNA for the CDR3 is TGTGCCAGCAGCTCCGGGACAGAACTCGTAGCTTTCTTT.

This clone showed up just once. This rearrangement joins TRBV6-5 to TRBJ1-2; D gene uncertain. The CDR3 is 13 residues long. V lost 7 bases, J lost 4 bases, and 13 bases lay in between. Germline V CDR1 and CDR2: MNHEY, SVGAGI. CDR3 amino acids: CASIIGPLYGYTF. CDR3 nucleotides: TGTGCCAGCATTATCGGGCCACTCTATGGCTACACCTTC.

About this clone: Other DNA variants within this sample encode the same CDR3. This chain connects TRBV27 to TRBJ2-3; D unclear. Germline loops: CDR1 MNHEY, CDR2 SMNVEV (reference sequence). The CDR3 extends over 12 amino acids. The ends were cut back, 5 bases at V and 2 bases at J, with 5 bases in the middle. The CDR3 coding sequence is TGTGCCAGCAGTCGGCCCACAGATACGCAGTATTTT. Translating gives CASSRPTDTQYF.

This chain uses TRBV21-1 with TRBJ2-1. TRBV21-1 is a known pseudogene. The CDR3 runs 18 residues. The CDR3: CASMGDGFPPCPIKEQFF. The CDR3 DNA sequence: TGTGCCAGCATGGGGGACGGATTTCCTCCATGTCCGATTAAGGAGCAGTTCTTC.

This clone was recorded once. The chain recombines TRBV29-1 with TRBJ1-2; D perhaps matches TRBD1 (6 bases). CDR3 size: 12 residues. Germline loops: CDR1 SQVTM, CDR2 ANQGSEA. The V gene lost 3 bases and the J gene lost 7 bases, with 12 bases spanning the gap. CDR3 sequence (DNA): TGCAGCGTTGAGGGGACAATGTCTGGCTACACCTTC. Its translation: CSVEGTMSGYTF.

The V call is TRBV6-5, the J call TRBJ2-2; no firm D call. The CDR3 is made up of 14 amino acids. V was cut by 7 bases and J by 0 bases, with 9 bases left in between. Germline V gene lookup returns CDR1 MNHEY and CDR2 SVGAGI. The CDR3 bases are TGTGCCAGCATGGCGGTCTCGAACACCGGGGAGCTGTTTTTT. This sequence encodes CASMAVSNTGELFF.

The rearrangement uses TRBV10-1 and TRBJ1-2; D uncertain. Trimming pared 3 bases from V and 4 bases from J, leaving 9 bases between. CDR1 WNHNN and CDR2 SYGVQD come from the germline V gene (reference sequence). This CDR3 has 13 residues. This chain's CDR3 is CASSDSRSYGYTF. CDR3 coding DNA: TGCGCCAGCAGTGATTCCCGGTCCTATGGCTACACCTTC.

The V call is TRBV11-2, the J call TRBJ2-1, with D perhaps TRBD1 or TRBD2 (6 bases each). The CDR3 is 15 residues long. V shed 3 bases and J shed 6 bases, with 15 bases lying between them. Germline V gives CDR1 SGHAT, CDR2 FQNNGV. CDR3 region: CASSLNRGAPNEQFF. CDR3 DNA: TGTGCCAGCAGCTTGAATAGGGGGGCCCCCAATGAGCAGTTCTTC.

This chain connects TRBV5-6 to TRBJ2-2, with D perhaps TRBD2 (5 bases). CDR1 and CDR2 from the germline V gene are SGHDT and YYEEEE. V shed 0 bases and J shed 4 bases, with 13 bases lying between them. The CDR3 is 16 amino acids. DNA of the CDR3: TGTGCCAGCAGCTTGGACGTAGCCGCGGGCACCGGGGAGCTGTTTTTT. Translating gives CASSLDVAAGTGELFF.

The chain has TRBV29-1 and TRBJ1-2; D gene uncertain. Trimming removed 4 bases from V and 4 bases from J, with 13 bases in between. This CDR3 is built from 13 residues. The germline V gene encodes CDR1 SQVTM and CDR2 ANQGSEA. CDR3 nucleotides: TGCAGCGTTGCGCATGCGGCATCCTATGGCTACACCTTC. As protein: CSVAHAASYGYTF.

The genes are TRBV4-2 and TRBJ1-2, with 7 bases fitting TRBD1. The V gene's germline CDR1 is LGHNA and CDR2 YNFKEQ. V lost 3 bases to trimming and J lost 4 bases; unmatched junction nucleotides: 8. This CDR3 has 15 amino acids. The CDR3 is CASSHGQESTYGYTF. The CDR3 coding sequence is TGTGCCAGCAGCCACGGACAGGAATCTACCTATGGCTACACCTTC.

CDR3 bases: TGTGCCAGCAGCGGGGATTCTACGTATGGCTACACCTTC. It is translated as CASSGDSTYGYTF. The chain is built from TRBV11-1 and TRBJ1-2; D not certain. The V end was cut by 5 bases, the J end by 5 bases, with 12 bases between. Germline V CDR1 and CDR2: SGHAT, FQDESV (reference sequence). The CDR3 runs 13 residues.

This sequence joins TRBV28 and TRBJ1-2, with a tentative D call TRBD1 (5 bases). Trimming removed 7 bases from V and 8 bases from J, with 32 bases in between. Germline lookup yields CDR1 MDHEN and CDR2 SYDVKM. This CDR3 is 18 amino acids long. The CDR3 DNA reads as TGTGCCAGCATCGAGATCGGTTTTCAGGGATCCGCTCTGGAGGGCTACACCTTC. Translation gives CASIEIGFQGSALEGYTF.

This chain uses TRBV6-5 with TRBJ1-1; D is unclear. The CDR3 is 14 amino acids. Per germline, CDR1 MNHEY and CDR2 SVGAGI. The V gene lost 1 base and the J gene lost 0 bases, with 6 bases spanning the gap. CDR3 region: CASSYLGMNTEAFF. The CDR3 nucleotides read TGTGCCAGCAGTTACTTGGGGATGAACACTGAAGCTTTCTTT.

The chain carries TRBV13 and TRBJ2-3, with TRBD1 identical over 10 bases. Unmatched junction bases numbered 5, after V lost 5 bases and J lost 0 bases. CDR1 and CDR2 (germline): PRHDT, FYEKMQ (reference sequence). The CDR3 extends over 16 amino acids. The CDR3 sequence is CASSPQGQGSTDTQYF. The CDR3, as DNA: TGTGCCAGCAGCCCCCAGGGACAGGGGAGCACAGATACGCAGTATTTT.

The J gene is TRBJ1-6, the V gene TRBV9, with D perhaps TRBD1 (5 bases). Trimming left V 0 bases short and J 7 bases short, with 11 bases between. The CDR3 is 15 amino acids. Germline V gene data show CDR1 as SGDLS and CDR2 as YYNGEE. The CDR3 sequence: CASSVDDSLNSPLHF. CDR3 DNA sequence: TGTGCCAGCAGCGTAGATGACAGCCTCAATTCACCCCTCCACTTT.